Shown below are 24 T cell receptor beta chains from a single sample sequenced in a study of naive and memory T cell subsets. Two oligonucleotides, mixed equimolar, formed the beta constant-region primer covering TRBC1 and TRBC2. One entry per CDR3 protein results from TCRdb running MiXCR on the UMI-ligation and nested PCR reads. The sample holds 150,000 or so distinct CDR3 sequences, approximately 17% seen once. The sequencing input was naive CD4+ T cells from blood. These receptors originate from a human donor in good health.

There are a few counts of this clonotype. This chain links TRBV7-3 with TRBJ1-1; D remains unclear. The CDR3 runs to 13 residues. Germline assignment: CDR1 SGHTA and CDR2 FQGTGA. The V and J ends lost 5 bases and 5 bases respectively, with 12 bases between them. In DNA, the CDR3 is TGTGCCAGCAGCCTACGTCGAGGGACTGAAGCTTTCTTT. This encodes CASSLRRGTEAFF.

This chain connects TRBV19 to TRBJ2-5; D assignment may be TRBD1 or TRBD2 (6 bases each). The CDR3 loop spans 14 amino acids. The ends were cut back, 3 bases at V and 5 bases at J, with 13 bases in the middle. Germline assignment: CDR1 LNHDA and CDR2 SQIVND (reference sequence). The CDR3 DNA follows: TGTGCCAGTAGTATTTGGGGGGCTCGGGAGACCCAGTACTTC. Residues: CASSIWGARETQYF.

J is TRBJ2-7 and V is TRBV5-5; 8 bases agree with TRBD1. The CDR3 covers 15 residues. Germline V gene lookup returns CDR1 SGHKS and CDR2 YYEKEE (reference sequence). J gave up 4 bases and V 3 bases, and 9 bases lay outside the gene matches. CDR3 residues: CASSSDRDRRYEQYF. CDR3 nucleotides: TGTGCCAGCAGCTCGGACCGGGACAGGAGATACGAGCAGTACTTC.

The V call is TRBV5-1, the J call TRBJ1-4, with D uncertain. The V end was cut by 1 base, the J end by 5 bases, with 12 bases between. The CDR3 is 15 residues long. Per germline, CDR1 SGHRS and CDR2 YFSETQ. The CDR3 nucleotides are TGCGCCAGCAGCTTGTCCGGAAATCCGAATGAAAAACTGTTTTTT. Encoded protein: CASSLSGNPNEKLFF.

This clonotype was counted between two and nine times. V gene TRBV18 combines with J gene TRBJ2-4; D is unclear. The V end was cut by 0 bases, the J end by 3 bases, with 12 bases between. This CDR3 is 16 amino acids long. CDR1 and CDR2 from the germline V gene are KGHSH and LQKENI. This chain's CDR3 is CASSPPRRNDKNIQYF. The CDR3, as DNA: TGTGCCAGCTCACCACCCCGCAGGAATGACAAAAACATTCAGTACTTC. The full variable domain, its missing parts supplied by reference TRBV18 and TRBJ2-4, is NAGVMQNPRHLVRRRGQEARLRCSPMKGHSHVYWYRQLPEEGLKFMVYLQKENIIDESGMPKERFSAEFPKEGPSILRIQQVVRGDSAAYFCASSPPRRNDKNIQYFGAGTRLSVL.

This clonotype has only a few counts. The CDR3 coding sequence is TGCGCCAGCAGCTTGGGACAGCCGAACAATGAGCAGTTCTTC. Encoded protein: CASSLGQPNNEQFF. The rearrangement uses TRBV5-1 and TRBJ2-1; TRBD1 is a possible D gene (5 bases). Trimming shortened V by 0 bases and J by 5 bases, and 9 bases separated the two germline ends. CDR1 and CDR2 from the germline V gene are SGHRS and YFSETQ. The CDR3 spans 14 residues.

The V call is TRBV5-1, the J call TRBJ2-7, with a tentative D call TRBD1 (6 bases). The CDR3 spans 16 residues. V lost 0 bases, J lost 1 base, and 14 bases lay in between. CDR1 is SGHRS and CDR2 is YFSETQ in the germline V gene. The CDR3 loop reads CASSLERGFPSYEQYF. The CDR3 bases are TGCGCCAGCAGCTTGGAAAGGGGGTTCCCATCCTACGAGCAGTACTTC.

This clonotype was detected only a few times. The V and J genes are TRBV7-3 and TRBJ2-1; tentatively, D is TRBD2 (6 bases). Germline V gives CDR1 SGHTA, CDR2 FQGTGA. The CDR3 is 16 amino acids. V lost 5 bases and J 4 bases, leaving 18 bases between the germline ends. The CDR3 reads CASSPPGSGQYNEQFF. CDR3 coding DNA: TGTGCCAGCAGCCCCCCCGGCAGCGGGCAGTACAATGAGCAGTTCTTC.

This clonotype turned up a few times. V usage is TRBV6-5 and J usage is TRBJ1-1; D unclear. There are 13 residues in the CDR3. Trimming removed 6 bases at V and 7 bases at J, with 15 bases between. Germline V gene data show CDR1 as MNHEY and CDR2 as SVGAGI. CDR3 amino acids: CASRNGILFEAFF. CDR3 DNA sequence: TGTGCCAGCAGGAACGGCATACTGTTTGAAGCTTTCTTT.

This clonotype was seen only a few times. In DNA, the CDR3 is TGTGCCAGCAGTTACTCCTCTCGGTCACACTACGAGCAGTACTTC. Protein sequence: CASSYSSRSHYEQYF. The chain employs TRBV6-6 and TRBJ2-7; D unclear. Trimming shortened V by 0 bases and J by 3 bases, and 12 bases separated the two germline ends. The CDR3 covers 15 residues. CDR1 is MNHNY and CDR2 is SVGAGI in the germline V gene (reference sequence).

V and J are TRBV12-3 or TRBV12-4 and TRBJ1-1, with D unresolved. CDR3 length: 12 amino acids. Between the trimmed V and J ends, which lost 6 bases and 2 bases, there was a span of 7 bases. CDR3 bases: TGTGCCAGCAGCAATGTAAACACTGAAGCTTTCTTT. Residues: CASSNVNTEAFF.

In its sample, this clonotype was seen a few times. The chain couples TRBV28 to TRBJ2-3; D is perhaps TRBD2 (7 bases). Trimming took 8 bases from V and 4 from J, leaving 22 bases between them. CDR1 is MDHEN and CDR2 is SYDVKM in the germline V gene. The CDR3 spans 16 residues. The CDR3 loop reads CASCESRGGPSDTQYF. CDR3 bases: TGTGCCAGCTGTGAAAGCAGGGGAGGGCCGTCAGATACGCAGTATTTT.

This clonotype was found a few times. The chain's CDR3 is CASSGGTGGIDGYTF. CDR3 bases: TGCGCCAGCAGCGGCGGGACAGGGGGTATTGATGGCTACACCTTC. The gene calls are TRBV5-1 and TRBJ1-2; 11 bases fit TRBD1. This CDR3 region has 15 residues. V shed 4 bases, J shed 6 bases, and the junction held 8 bases outside the gene matches. Per germline, CDR1 SGHRS and CDR2 YFSETQ.

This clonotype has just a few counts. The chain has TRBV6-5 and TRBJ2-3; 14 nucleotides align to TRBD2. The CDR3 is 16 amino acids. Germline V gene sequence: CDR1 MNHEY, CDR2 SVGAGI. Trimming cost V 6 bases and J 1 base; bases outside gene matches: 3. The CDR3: CASSRLAGGRTDTQYF. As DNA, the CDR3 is TGTGCCAGCAGCAGACTAGCGGGAGGGCGCACAGATACGCAGTATTTT.

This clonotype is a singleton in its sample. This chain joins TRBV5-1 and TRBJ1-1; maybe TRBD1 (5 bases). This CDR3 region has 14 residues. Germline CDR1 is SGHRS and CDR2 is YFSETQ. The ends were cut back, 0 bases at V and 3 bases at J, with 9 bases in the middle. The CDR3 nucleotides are TGCGCCAGCAGCTTGGTGACAGCTCACACTGAAGCTTTCTTT. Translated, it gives CASSLVTAHTEAFF.

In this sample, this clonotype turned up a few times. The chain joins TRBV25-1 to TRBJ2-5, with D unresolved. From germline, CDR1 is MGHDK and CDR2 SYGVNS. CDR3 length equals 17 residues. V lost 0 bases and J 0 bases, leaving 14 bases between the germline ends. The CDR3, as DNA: TGTGCCAGCAGTGAATACGGACCGGGCGTATACCAAGAGACCCAGTACTTC. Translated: CASSEYGPGVYQETQYF.

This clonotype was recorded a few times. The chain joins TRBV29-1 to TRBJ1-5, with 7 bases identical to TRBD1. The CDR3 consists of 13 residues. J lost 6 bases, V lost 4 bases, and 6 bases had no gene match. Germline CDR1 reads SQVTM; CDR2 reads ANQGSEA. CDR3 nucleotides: TGCAGCGTTGCTGGACAGGACGGTCAGCCCCAGCATTTT. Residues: CSVAGQDGQPQHF.

CDR3 coding DNA: TGTGCCAGCAGCAAGGACAGGCAGACTGAAGCTTTCTTT. It yields the protein CASSKDRQTEAFF. The V and J genes are TRBV11-1 and TRBJ1-1, with TRBD1 matching 7 bases. V lost 5 bases and J lost 5; bases outside the gene matches: 5. Germline assignment: CDR1 SGHAT and CDR2 FQDESV (reference sequence). This CDR3 is built from 13 residues.

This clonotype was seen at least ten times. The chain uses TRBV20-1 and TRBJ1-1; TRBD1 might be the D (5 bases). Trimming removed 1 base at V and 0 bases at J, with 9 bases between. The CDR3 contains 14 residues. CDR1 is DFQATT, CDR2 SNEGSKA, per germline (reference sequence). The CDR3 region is CSARVAGMNTEAFF. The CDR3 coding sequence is TGCAGTGCTAGAGTCGCAGGGATGAACACTGAAGCTTTCTTT.

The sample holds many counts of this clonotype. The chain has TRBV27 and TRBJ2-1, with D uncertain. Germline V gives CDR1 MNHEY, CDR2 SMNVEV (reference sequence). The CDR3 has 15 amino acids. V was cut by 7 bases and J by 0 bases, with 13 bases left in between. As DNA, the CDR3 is TGTGCCAGCACCCCCGGTGCCCGCTCCTACAATGAGCAGTTCTTC. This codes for CASTPGARSYNEQFF.

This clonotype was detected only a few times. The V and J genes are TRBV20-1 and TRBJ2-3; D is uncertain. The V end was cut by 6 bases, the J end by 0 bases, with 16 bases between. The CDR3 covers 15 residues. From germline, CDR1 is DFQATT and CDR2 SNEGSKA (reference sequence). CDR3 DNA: TGCAGTGCAGCCCTCCGGCGGATCAGCACAGATACGCAGTATTTT. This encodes CSAALRRISTDTQYF.

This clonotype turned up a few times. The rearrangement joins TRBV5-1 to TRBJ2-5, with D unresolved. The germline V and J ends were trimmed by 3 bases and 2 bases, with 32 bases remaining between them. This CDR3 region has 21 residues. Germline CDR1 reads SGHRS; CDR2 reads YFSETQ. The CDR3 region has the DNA TGCGCCAGCAGCTCGAGTATCTCGGAGATATACAACAGCATACAACAAGAGACCCAGTACTTC. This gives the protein CASSSSISEIYNSIQQETQYF.

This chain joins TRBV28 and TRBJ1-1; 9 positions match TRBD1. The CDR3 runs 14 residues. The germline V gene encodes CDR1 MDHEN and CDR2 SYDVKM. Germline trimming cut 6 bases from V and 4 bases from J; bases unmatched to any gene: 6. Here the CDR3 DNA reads TGTGCCAGCAGCCCCTCGACAGGGGGCACTGAAGCTTTCTTT. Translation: CASSPSTGGTEAFF.

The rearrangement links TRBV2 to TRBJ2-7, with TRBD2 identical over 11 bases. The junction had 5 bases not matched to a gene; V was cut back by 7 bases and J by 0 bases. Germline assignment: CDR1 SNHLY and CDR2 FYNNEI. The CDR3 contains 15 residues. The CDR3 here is CASIRLAGLSYEQYF. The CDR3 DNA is TGTGCCAGCATTCGACTAGCGGGACTCTCCTACGAGCAGTACTTC.